This T cell receptor (beta chain) was documented in a study of T cell clones after liver transplantation. Study-wide findings and caveats: The donor-reactive repertoire was only partly measurable in two subjects, lacking donor cells. A larger donor-reactive than third-party decline suggested partial antigen-specific deletion.

The method was immunoSEQ multiplex PCR; TCRdb's version includes in-frame clones alone and lacks a portion of them. The repertoire holds fewer than 65,000 clones, with 85% to 90% as singletons. Only one count was recorded for this clone. Its antigen remains unknown. CDR1 is LNHDA and CDR2 is SQIVND in the germline V gene (reference sequence). Trimming pared 5 bases from V and 2 bases from J, leaving 13 bases between. This CDR3 contains 14 residues. The sample in question was CD8+ T cells from blood, obtained 12 months after liver transplant. The sequence was obtained from a human patient who received a liver transplant. Part of the T cell pool may stem from the graft donor. The chain combines TRBV19 with TRBJ2-7, with D perhaps matching TRBD1 (6 bases). CDR3 protein: CASSLRGGTYEQYF. CDR3 in DNA: TGTGCCAGTAGTCTAAGAGGGGGTACCTACGAGCAGTACTTC.